The 25 T cell receptor beta chains below were found in one sample sequenced in a study of T cells in Graves' hyperthyroidism and ophthalmopathy (dated by TCRdb to the late 2010s). Libraries came from multiplex PCR. The instrument given in TCRdb is Illumina HiSeq 2000. The TCR beta CDR3 regions were amplified from the RNA transcripts. The first round of RT-PCR for the TCR CDR3 was performed with the HTBI primer set and the Qiagen OneStep RT-PCR kit. TCRdb reprocessing: public reads trimmed at Q25 with fastp, clones called with MiXCR, in-frame beta chains kept. Each entry is one CDR3 protein sequence, shown with its most common DNA and genes. The sample table shows nearly 600,000 distinct CDR3 sequences, and 11% to 15% are seen once. The ten largest clones take up less than 9% of the sample. Sequences were obtained from blood. The receptor source for this set is a woman aged 18 to 35 with Graves' ophthalmopathy.

Many counts were recorded for this clonotype. The J gene is TRBJ1-5, the V gene TRBV20-1; 7 bases align to TRBD1. Per the germline V gene, CDR1 is DFQATT and CDR2 is SNEGSKA (reference sequence). Germline trimming cut 2 bases from V and 3 bases from J; bases unmatched to any gene: 7. The CDR3 consists of 15 residues. Here the CDR3 reads CSARHPTGANQPQHF. Here the CDR3 DNA reads TGCAGTGCTAGACATCCCACAGGGGCCAATCAGCCCCAGCATTTT.

This clonotype appeared many times. CDR3 in amino acids: CASSLMQGARYF. DNA of the CDR3: TGTGCCAGCAGCTTAATGCAGGGGGCGAGGTACTTC. The V call is TRBV7-2, the J call TRBJ2-5, with 8 bases aligning to TRBD1. The CDR3 has 12 amino acids. Germline V gives CDR1 SGHTA, CDR2 FQGNSA. V dropped 2 bases and J dropped 13; count of bases not matched to a gene: 6.

The table lists this clonotype with many counts. The V and J genes are TRBV4-3 and TRBJ1-2, with D possibly being TRBD1 (6 bases). V lost 0 bases and J lost 5, with 28 bases in between. The CDR3 has 20 amino acids. CDR1 is LGHNA, CDR2 YSLEER, per germline. CDR3: CASSQDLGVQGAKILYGYTF. DNA for the CDR3: TGCGCCAGCAGCCAAGATCTAGGCGTACAGGGAGCTAAAATCTTGTATGGCTACACCTTC.

This clonotype was recorded at least ten times. The chain couples TRBV4-2 to TRBJ2-1; 12 nucleotides agree with TRBD2. This CDR3 contains 15 residues. Per germline, CDR1 LGHNA and CDR2 YNFKEQ. V lost 4 bases to trimming and J lost 5 bases; unmatched junction nucleotides: 3. The CDR3 spells CASSPSGRVDNEQFF. The CDR3 DNA reads as TGTGCCAGCAGCCCTAGCGGGAGGGTGGACAATGAGCAGTTCTTC.

The rearrangement links TRBV28 to TRBJ2-1, with 7 positions matching TRBD2. V shed 6 bases and J 4 bases; nucleotides not matched to a gene: 15. Germline V gene data show CDR1 as MDHEN and CDR2 as SYDVKM. The CDR3 is made up of 17 amino acids. CDR3 residues: CASSPVWAGERYNEQFF. CDR3 DNA sequence: TGTGCCAGCAGCCCCGTATGGGCGGGAGAACGGTACAATGAGCAGTTCTTC.

This clonotype was seen at least ten times. The V and J genes are TRBV30 and TRBJ2-7; D gene ambiguous. The length of the CDR3 is 14 residues. V lost 2 bases and J 0 bases, leaving 11 bases between the germline ends. The germline gives CDR1 GTSNPN, CDR2 SVGIG (reference sequence). The CDR3 reads CAWSRQTSSYEQYF. The CDR3 DNA is TGTGCCTGGAGTAGGCAGACCAGCTCCTACGAGCAGTACTTC.

This clonotype occurred many times. This chain connects TRBV28 to TRBJ1-2; no reliable D call. The CDR3 is made up of 13 amino acids. V was clipped by 6 bases and J by 8 bases, with 16 bases between them. CDR1 MDHEN and CDR2 SYDVKM come from the germline V gene. The CDR3 reads CASSPGPYGGYTF. CDR3 coding DNA: TGTGCCAGCAGCCCGGGCCCATACGGGGGCTACACCTTC.

This clonotype has at least ten counts. The V gene is TRBV27, the J gene TRBJ2-7, with a possible D match to TRBD2 (6 bases). V lost 4 bases and J 4 bases, leaving 11 bases between the germline ends. The CDR3 is 13 amino acids. Per the germline V gene, CDR1 is MNHEY and CDR2 is SMNVEV (reference sequence). CDR3 protein: CASSSWDLYEQYF. CDR3 coding DNA: TGTGCCAGCAGTTCCTGGGACTTGTACGAGCAGTACTTC.

The chain has TRBV25-1 and TRBJ2-3, with D perhaps matching TRBD1 (5 bases). V shed 0 bases and J shed 4 bases, with 8 bases lying between them. Germline CDR1 MGHDK, CDR2 SYGVNS. CDR3 size: 14 residues. CDR3 DNA sequence: TGTGCCAGCAGTGAATATCCAGGGCCAGATACGCAGTATTTT. Translated, it gives CASSEYPGPDTQYF.

The table lists this clonotype with many counts. Here the CDR3 reads CASSVGGDRRYNEQFF. The DNA for the CDR3 is TGTGCCAGCAGCGTAGGGGGGGACCGACGTTACAATGAGCAGTTCTTC. The chain uses TRBV7-8 and TRBJ2-1; tentative D call: TRBD2 (7 bases). Germline lookup yields CDR1 SGHVS and CDR2 FQNEAQ. V lost 5 bases to trimming and J lost 4 bases, with 18 bases between them. The CDR3 runs to 16 residues. The complete variable domain, with remaining parts taken from reference TRBV7-8 and TRBJ2-1, reads GAGVSQSPRYKVAKRGQDVALRCDPISGHVSLFWYQQALGQGPEFLTYFQNEAQLDKSGLPSDRFFAERPEGSVSTLKIQRTQQEDSAVYLCASSVGGDRRYNEQFFGPGTRLTVL.

This clonotype was seen repeatedly, ten times or more. The CDR3 DNA reads as TGTGCCTGGAGTGTTAATGGGCGGGGATCATTCAATGAGCAGTTCTTC. Its translation is CAWSVNGRGSFNEQFF. The rearrangement joins TRBV30 to TRBJ2-1; perhaps TRBD2 as D (6 bases). V was clipped by 0 bases and J by 6 bases, with 18 bases between them. There are 16 residues in the CDR3. Germline CDR1 is GTSNPN and CDR2 is SVGIG (reference sequence).

This clonotype appeared many times. V and J are TRBV5-1 and TRBJ2-5; 8 bases line up with TRBD1. Germline CDR1 reads SGHRS; CDR2 reads YFSETQ. This CDR3 has 16 amino acids. J was trimmed by 2 bases and V by 1 base; bases with no gene match: 7. The CDR3 spells CASSLPTDRGQETQYF. In DNA form, the CDR3 reads TGCGCCAGCAGCTTGCCCACAGACAGGGGACAAGAGACCCAGTACTTC.

This clonotype was observed many times. V is TRBV7-8 and J is TRBJ2-7; TRBD1 aligns across 7 bases. CDR1 and CDR2 from the germline V gene are SGHVS and FQNEAQ. Trimming removed 5 bases from V and 2 bases from J; junction bases left unmatched: 9. The length of the CDR3 is 15 residues. Here the CDR3 reads CASSANRDRPYEQYF. In nucleotides, the CDR3 is TGTGCCAGCAGCGCGAACCGGGACAGACCCTACGAGCAGTACTTC.

At least ten counts were recorded for this clonotype. This rearrangement joins TRBV2 to TRBJ2-7; D is uncertain. V was cut by 7 bases and J by 6 bases, with 19 bases left in between. The CDR3 totals 14 residues. The V gene's germline CDR1 is SNHLY and CDR2 FYNNEI. The CDR3 is CASNPPGLGGEQYF. The CDR3 DNA is TGTGCCAGCAACCCCCCAGGCCTAGGCGGCGAGCAGTACTTC.

This clonotype was recorded at least ten times. The CDR3 nucleotides are TGTGCCAGCAGTTTCCCGGGACAGGCGAACACTGAAGCTTTCTTT. Translation: CASSFPGQANTEAFF. The chain is built from TRBV28 and TRBJ1-1; 8 nucleotides agree with TRBD1. Germline V gene lookup returns CDR1 MDHEN and CDR2 SYDVKM. The CDR3 loop spans 15 amino acids. V lost 3 bases to trimming and J lost 1 base; unmatched junction nucleotides: 4.

The V and J genes are TRBV27 and TRBJ1-3; D is perhaps TRBD1 (5 bases). This CDR3 region has 15 residues. From germline, CDR1 is MNHEY and CDR2 SMNVEV (reference sequence). Trimming stripped 6 bases from V and 0 bases from J, with 12 bases between. CDR3 in amino acids: CASRKGSSSGNTIYF. The CDR3 bases are TGTGCCAGCAGGAAGGGGTCGAGCTCTGGAAACACCATATATTTT.

This clonotype has just a few counts. The gene calls are TRBV6-5 and TRBJ1-2; D gene unclear. Trimming pared 2 bases from V and 8 bases from J, leaving 12 bases between. The CDR3 loop spans 13 amino acids. Germline V gene lookup returns CDR1 MNHEY and CDR2 SVGAGI. In nucleotides, the CDR3 is TGTGCCAGCAGTTACGGGGTGGAGTCCGGCTACACCTTC. Encoded protein: CASSYGVESGYTF.

This clonotype was seen only a few times. The chain is built from TRBV7-2 and TRBJ1-2; D is undetermined. The CDR3 contains 15 residues. V dropped 5 bases and J dropped 6 bases, with 19 bases sitting between them. Germline loops: CDR1 SGHTA, CDR2 FQGNSA. The CDR3 DNA reads as TGTGCCAGCAGCCGCGCCTCGGGTCATCGCGATGGCTACACCTTC. This translates into CASSRASGHRDGYTF.

The V call is TRBV6-1, the J call TRBJ2-5, with 9 bases fitting TRBD1. In germline, CDR1 is MNHNS, CDR2 SASEGT. With 7 bases clipped from V and 13 bases from J, the junction kept 10 bases outside the gene matches. The CDR3 spans 12 residues. This CDR3 is CASMTGTGWRYF. CDR3 in DNA: TGTGCCAGCATGACCGGGACAGGGTGGAGGTACTTC.

This clonotype was seen ten or more times. J is TRBJ2-7 and V is TRBV28; the match to TRBD1 covers 9 bases. Trimming cost V 5 bases and J 4 bases; bases outside gene matches: 9. The CDR3 length is 15 residues. Per the germline V gene, CDR1 is MDHEN and CDR2 is SYDVKM. The CDR3 DNA sequence: TGTGCCAGCAGTCCCAGGGGACAGGGTGTGTACGAGCAGTACTTC. Translating gives CASSPRGQGVYEQYF.

This clonotype was picked up many times. The chain links TRBV7-2 to TRBJ2-2; D not resolved. V was pared by 5 bases and J by 5 bases, with 12 bases between. The CDR3 covers 14 residues. The germline gives CDR1 SGHTA, CDR2 FQGNSA. The CDR3 sequence is CASSPDPATGELFF. The DNA for the CDR3 is TGTGCCAGCAGCCCCGACCCAGCAACCGGGGAGCTGTTTTTT.

This clonotype was detected ten times or more. The chain has TRBV2 and TRBJ1-4; 8 bases map to TRBD1. This CDR3 contains 17 residues. Trimming took 5 bases from V and 2 from J; bases not matched to a gene: 10. CDR1 is SNHLY and CDR2 is FYNNEI in the germline V gene. The CDR3, as DNA: TGTGCCAGCAGTATAGTGCAGGGGGCGCTGACTAATGAAAAACTGTTTTTT. Amino acid sequence: CASSIVQGALTNEKLFF. Full variable domain (missing parts from reference TRBV2 and TRBJ1-4): EPEVTQTPSHQVTQMGQEVILRCVPISNHLYFYWYRQILGQKVEFLVSFYNNEISEKSEIFDDQFSVERPDGSNFTLKIRSTKLEDSAMYFCASSIVQGALTNEKLFFGSGTQLSVL.

This clonotype was seen at least ten times. This chain links TRBV6-1 with TRBJ1-1; the match to TRBD1 covers 8 bases. This CDR3 has 15 amino acids. From germline, CDR1 is MNHNS and CDR2 SASEGT. The V and J ends lost 5 bases and 3 bases, in that order; junction bases with no gene match: 8. The CDR3 DNA reads as TGTGCCAGCAGTTCACCCGGGACAGGCTACACTGAAGCTTTCTTT. It encodes CASSSPGTGYTEAFF.

This clonotype occurred many times. CDR3 in DNA: TGTGCCAGCAGCTCGGAAAACAATGAGCAGTTCTTC. This gives the protein CASSSENNEQFF. The chain uses TRBV7-9 and TRBJ2-1; no definite D call. Germline V lookup: CDR1 SEHNR, CDR2 FQNEAQ (reference sequence). The CDR3 length is 12 residues. V shed 4 bases and J shed 5 bases, with 6 bases lying between them.

The J gene is TRBJ1-6, the V gene TRBV9, with 10 nucleotides matching TRBD1. V lost 3 bases to trimming and J lost 6 bases; unmatched junction nucleotides: 6. Germline V gives CDR1 SGDLS, CDR2 YYNGEE. This CDR3 comprises 16 residues. CDR3 region: CASSAPRDRGNSPLHF. The DNA of the CDR3 is TGTGCCAGCAGCGCTCCCCGGGACAGGGGTAATTCACCCCTCCACTTT.